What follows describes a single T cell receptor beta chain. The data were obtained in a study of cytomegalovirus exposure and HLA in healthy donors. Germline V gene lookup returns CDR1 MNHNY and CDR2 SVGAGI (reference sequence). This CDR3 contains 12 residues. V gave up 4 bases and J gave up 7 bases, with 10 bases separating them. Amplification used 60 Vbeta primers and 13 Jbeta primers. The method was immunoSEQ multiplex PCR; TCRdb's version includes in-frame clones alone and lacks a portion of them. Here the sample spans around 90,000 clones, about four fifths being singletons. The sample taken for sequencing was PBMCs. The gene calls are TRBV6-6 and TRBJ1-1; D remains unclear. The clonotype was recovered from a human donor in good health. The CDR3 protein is CASSSQQIEAFF. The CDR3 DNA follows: TGTGCCAGCAGTTCCCAACAGATTGAAGCTTTCTTT.